Here is one TCR beta chain with its context. Its antigen is undetermined. Germline trimming cut 2 bases from V and 6 bases from J; bases unmatched to any gene: 12. Per germline, CDR1 LGHDT and CDR2 YNNKEL (reference sequence). This CDR3 spans 17 amino acids. The record originates from a study of T-cell reconstitution after alpha-beta-depleted transplantation in children. Library preparation (for TCRbeta) was performed with unique molecular identifiers. MiXCR, run by TCRdb on the PCR reads, gives a single entry per CDR3 protein. The sample includes 350,000 to 500,000 distinct CDR3 sequences, roughly two fifths seen only once; the top ten take under 35%. Notes on the study in general: Reportedly, only several hundred clones from non-depleted graft cells drove alpha-beta T-cell counts at about two months.

J is TRBJ2-7 and V is TRBV3-1, with 11 bases fitting TRBD1. The TCR originated in a girl aged 2-15 years with aplastic anemia, due to receive a stem cell transplant. This sample comprised PBMCs, obtained before TCRalphabeta/CD19-depleted stem cell transplant. The CDR3 DNA is TGTGCCAGCAGCCAATTTGTCGGCGGGACAGGGGGTGTCGAGCAGTACTTC. Amino acid sequence: CASSQFVGGTGGVEQYF.